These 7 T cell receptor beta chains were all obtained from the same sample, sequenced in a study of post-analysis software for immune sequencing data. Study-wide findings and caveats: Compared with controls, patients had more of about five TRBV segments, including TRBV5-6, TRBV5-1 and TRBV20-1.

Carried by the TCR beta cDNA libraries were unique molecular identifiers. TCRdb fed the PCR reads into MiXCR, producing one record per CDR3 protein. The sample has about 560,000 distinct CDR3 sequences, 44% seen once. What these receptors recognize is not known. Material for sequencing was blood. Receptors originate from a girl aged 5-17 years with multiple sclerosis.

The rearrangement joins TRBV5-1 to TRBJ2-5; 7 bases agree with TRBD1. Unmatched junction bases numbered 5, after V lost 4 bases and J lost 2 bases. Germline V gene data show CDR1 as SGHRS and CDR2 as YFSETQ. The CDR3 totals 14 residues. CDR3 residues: CASSTTGSQETQYF. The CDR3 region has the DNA TGCGCCAGCAGCACGACAGGGTCGCAAGAGACCCAGTACTTC.

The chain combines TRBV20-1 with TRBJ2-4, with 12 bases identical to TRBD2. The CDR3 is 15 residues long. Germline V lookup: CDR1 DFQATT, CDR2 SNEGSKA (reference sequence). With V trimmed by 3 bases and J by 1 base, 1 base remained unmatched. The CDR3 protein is CSARGLAGAKNIQYF. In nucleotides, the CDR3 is TGCAGTGCTAGGGGACTAGCGGGCGCCAAAAACATTCAGTACTTC.

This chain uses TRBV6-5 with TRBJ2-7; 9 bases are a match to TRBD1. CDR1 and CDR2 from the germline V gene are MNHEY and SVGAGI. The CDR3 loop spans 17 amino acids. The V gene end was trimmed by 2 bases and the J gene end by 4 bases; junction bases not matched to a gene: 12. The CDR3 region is CASSYNLETGGGYEQYF. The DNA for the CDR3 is TGTGCCAGCAGTTACAACCTTGAGACAGGGGGGGGATACGAGCAGTACTTC.

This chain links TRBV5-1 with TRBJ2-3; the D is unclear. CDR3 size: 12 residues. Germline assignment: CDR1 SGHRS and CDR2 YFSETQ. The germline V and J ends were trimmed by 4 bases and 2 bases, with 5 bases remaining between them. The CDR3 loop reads CASSALTDTQYF. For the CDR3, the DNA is TGCGCCAGCAGCGCCCTCACAGATACGCAGTATTTT.

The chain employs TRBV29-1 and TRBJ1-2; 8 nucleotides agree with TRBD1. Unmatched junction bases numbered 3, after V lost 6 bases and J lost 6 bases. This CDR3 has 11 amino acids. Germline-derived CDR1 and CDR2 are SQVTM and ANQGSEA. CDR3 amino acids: CSVRTGNGYTF. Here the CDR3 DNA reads TGCAGCGTACGGACAGGGAATGGCTACACCTTC.

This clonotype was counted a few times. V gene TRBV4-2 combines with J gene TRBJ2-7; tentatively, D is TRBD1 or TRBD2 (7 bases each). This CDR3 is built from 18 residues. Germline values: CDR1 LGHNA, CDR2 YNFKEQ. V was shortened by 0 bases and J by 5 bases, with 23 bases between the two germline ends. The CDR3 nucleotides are TGTGCCAGCAGCCAAGATCTGGGAGGGGGCCCACTGGTCGACGAGCAGTACTTC. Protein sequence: CASSQDLGGGPLVDEQYF.

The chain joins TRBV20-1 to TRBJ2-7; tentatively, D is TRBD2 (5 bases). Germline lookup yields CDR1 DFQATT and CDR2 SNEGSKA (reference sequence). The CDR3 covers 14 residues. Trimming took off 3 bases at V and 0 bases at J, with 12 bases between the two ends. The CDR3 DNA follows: TGCAGTGCTAGCGCGGACGGGATCTCCTACGAGCAGTACTTC. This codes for CSASADGISYEQYF.